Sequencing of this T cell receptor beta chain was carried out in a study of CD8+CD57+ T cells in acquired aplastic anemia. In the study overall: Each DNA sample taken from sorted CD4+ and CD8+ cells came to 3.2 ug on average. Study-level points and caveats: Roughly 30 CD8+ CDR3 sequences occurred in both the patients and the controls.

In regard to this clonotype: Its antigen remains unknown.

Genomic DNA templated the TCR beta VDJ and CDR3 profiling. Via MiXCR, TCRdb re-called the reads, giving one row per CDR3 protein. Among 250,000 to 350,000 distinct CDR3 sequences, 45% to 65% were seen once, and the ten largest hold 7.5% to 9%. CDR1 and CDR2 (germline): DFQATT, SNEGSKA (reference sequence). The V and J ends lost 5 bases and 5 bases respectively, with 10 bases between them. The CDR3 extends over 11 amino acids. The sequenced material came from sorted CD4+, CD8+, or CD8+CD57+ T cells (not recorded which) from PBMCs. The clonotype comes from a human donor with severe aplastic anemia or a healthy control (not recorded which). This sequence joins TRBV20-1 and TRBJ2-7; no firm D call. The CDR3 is CSAVSTHEQYF. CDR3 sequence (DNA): TGCAGTGCTGTGTCTACCCACGAGCAGTACTTC.